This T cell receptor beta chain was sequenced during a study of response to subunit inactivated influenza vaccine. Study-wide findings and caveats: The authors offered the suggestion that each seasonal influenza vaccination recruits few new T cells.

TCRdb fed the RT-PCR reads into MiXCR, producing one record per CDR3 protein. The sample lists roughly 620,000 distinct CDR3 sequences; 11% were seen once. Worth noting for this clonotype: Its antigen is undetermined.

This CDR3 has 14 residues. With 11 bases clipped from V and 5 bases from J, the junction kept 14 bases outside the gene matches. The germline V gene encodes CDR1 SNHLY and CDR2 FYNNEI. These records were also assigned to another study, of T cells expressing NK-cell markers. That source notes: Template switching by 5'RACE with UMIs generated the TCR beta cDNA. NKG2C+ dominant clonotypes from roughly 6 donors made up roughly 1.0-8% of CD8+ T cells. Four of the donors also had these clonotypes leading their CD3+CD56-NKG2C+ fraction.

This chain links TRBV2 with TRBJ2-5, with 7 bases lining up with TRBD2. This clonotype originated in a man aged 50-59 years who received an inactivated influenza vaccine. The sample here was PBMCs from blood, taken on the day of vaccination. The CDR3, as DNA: TGTGCCGGAGGGGAGGGCCTGGCTGGGGAGACCCAGTACTTC. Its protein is CAGGEGLAGETQYF.